This T cell receptor (beta chain) was retrieved from a study of blood T cell repertoires in COVID-19. Assay: immunoSEQ multiplex PCR; the TCRdb copy retains only in-frame clones and omits some. The sample lists 130,000 or so clones; 80% to 90% were seen once. Germline V gene sequence: CDR1 SGHRS, CDR2 YFSETQ. The CDR3 covers 16 residues. V was shortened by 0 bases and J by 2 bases, with 11 bases between the two germline ends. The chain carries TRBV5-1 and TRBJ2-2, with a possible D match to TRBD1 (6 bases). The clonotype originates from a man in his sixties with active or convalescent COVID-19. The source material was peripheral blood. The CDR3 loop is CASSLVTGTNTGELFF. CDR3 sequence (DNA): TGCGCCAGCAGCTTGGTTACAGGGACAAACACCGGGGAGCTGTTTTTT.